This T cell receptor beta chain was obtained from a study of early T cells in non-severe SARS-CoV-2 infection. Study background: Whole-blood bulk RNA, unsorted, was sequenced, and chains were unpaired. Study-level points and caveats: The VDJdb matching leaned toward anti-spike CD8 responses and overlooked private and CD4 specificities.

Germline values: CDR1 SQVTM, CDR2 ANQGSEA. V lost 4 bases, J lost 4 bases, and 13 bases lay in between. The CDR3 spans 13 residues. Attachment of unique molecular identifiers to individual cDNA molecules was performed. TCRdb passed the 5' RACE reads through MiXCR, listing each CDR3 protein once. Of about 22,000 distinct CDR3 sequences in the sample, 4.7% are singletons; the top ten hold about 15%. A remark on this clonotype: Antigen specificity is unknown.

J is TRBJ1-1 and V is TRBV29-1, with D perhaps matching TRBD1 (6 bases). Sequencing was carried out using whole blood. The source of this sequence is an adult who was a healthcare worker with PCR-confirmed SARS-CoV-2 infection or an uninfected control (not recorded which). CDR3 amino acids: CSVGNRAFTEAFF. The CDR3 coding sequence is TGCAGCGTTGGGAACAGGGCTTTCACTGAAGCTTTCTTT.